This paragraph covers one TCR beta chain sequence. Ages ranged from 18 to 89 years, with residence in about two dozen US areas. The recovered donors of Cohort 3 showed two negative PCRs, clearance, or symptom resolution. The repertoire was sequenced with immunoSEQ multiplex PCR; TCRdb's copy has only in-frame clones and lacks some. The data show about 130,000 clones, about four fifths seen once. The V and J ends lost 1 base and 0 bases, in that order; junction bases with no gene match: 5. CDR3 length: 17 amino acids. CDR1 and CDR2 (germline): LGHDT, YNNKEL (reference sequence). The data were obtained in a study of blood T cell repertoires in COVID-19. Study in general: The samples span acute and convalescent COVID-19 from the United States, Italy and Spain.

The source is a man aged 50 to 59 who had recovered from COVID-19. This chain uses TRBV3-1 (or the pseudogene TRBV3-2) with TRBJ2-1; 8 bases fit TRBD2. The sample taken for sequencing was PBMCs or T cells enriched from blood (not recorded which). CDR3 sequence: CASSQVVAGSSYNEQFF. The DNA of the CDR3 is TGTGCCAGCAGCCAAGTCGTAGCGGGGAGCTCCTACAATGAGCAGTTCTTC.